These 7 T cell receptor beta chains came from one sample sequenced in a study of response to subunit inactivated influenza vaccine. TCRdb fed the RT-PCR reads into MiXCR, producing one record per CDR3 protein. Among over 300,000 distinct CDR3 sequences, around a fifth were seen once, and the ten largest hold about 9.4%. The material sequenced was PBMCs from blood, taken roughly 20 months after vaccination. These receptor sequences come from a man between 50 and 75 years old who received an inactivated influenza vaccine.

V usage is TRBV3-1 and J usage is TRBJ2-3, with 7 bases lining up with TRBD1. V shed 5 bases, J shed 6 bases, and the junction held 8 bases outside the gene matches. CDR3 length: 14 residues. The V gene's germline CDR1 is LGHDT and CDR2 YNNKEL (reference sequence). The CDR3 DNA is TGTGCCAGCAGCACCCGACAGGGAAGGGATACGCAGTATTTT. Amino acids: CASSTRQGRDTQYF.

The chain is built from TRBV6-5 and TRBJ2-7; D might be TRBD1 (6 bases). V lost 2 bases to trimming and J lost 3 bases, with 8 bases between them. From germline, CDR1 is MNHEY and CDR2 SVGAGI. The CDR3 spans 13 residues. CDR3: CASSYGRGYEQYF. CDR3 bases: TGTGCCAGCAGTTACGGCAGGGGCTACGAGCAGTACTTC.

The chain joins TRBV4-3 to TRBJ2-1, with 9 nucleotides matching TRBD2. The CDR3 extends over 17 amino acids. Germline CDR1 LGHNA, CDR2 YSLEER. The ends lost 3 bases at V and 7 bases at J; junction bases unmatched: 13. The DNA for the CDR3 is TGCGCCAGCAGCCAGGGATTGCGGGGGGGCGCTTTAAATGAGCAGTTCTTC. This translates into CASSQGLRGGALNEQFF.

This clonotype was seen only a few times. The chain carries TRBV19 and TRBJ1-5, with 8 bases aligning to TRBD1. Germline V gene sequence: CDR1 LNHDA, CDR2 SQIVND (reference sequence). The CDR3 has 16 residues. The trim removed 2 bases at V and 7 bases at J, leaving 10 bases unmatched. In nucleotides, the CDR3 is TGTGCCAGTAGTATATTAAGCGGACAGGGAGAACAGCCCCAGCATTTT. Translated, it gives CASSILSGQGEQPQHF.

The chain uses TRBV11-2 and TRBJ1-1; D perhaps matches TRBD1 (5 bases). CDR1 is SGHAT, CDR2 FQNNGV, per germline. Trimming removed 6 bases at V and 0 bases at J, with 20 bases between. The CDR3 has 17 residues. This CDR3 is CASSSRGVSVLNTEAFF. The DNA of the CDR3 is TGTGCCAGCAGTTCTCGAGGGGTAAGCGTCCTGAACACTGAAGCTTTCTTT.

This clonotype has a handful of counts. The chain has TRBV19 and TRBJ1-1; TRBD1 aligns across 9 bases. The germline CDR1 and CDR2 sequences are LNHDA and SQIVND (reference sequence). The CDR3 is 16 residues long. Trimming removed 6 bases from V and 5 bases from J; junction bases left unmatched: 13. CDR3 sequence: CASSPPGQGLGTEAFF. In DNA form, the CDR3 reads TGTGCCAGTAGCCCTCCGGGACAGGGTTTAGGTACTGAAGCTTTCTTT.

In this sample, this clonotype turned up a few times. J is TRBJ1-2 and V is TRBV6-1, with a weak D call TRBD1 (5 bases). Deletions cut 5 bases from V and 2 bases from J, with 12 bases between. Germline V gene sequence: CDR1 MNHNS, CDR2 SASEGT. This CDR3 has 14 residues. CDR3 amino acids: CASSPHGDNYGYTF. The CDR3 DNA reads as TGTGCCAGCAGTCCCCATGGGGACAACTATGGCTACACCTTC.